This entry is about one TCR beta chain. Germline CDR1 SGHDT, CDR2 YYEEEE. The CDR3 runs to 16 residues. V gave up 0 bases and J gave up 0 bases, with 12 bases separating them. In replicate PCRs of sorted subsets, approximately 210 ng DNA, tens of thousands of T cell genomes, was used. Authors' methods: ImmunoSEQ output lacked quality scores and full-length reads, limiting matched filtering. TCRdb's table, derived via immunoSEQ multiplex PCR, lists solely in-frame clones and lacks some. For V, J and clone size, that table is used; D and trimming come from the DNA. The sample contains about 2 million clones, 85% to 95% of which appear only once. The sample is drawn from a study of shared clonotypes between healthy human individuals. Into CD45RA+ naive and CD45RA-negative memory subsets, the CD4+ cells were split.

The sequence was collected from a man in his late teens or twenties in good health. The source material was naive CD4+ T cells sorted from blood. Subset reported: CD45RA+ positively selected. The genes are TRBV5-6 and TRBJ1-1; no clear D. The CDR3 loop is CASSLAHSWMNTEAFF. The CDR3 region has the DNA TGTGCCAGCAGCTTGGCACACTCTTGGATGAACACTGAAGCTTTCTTT.